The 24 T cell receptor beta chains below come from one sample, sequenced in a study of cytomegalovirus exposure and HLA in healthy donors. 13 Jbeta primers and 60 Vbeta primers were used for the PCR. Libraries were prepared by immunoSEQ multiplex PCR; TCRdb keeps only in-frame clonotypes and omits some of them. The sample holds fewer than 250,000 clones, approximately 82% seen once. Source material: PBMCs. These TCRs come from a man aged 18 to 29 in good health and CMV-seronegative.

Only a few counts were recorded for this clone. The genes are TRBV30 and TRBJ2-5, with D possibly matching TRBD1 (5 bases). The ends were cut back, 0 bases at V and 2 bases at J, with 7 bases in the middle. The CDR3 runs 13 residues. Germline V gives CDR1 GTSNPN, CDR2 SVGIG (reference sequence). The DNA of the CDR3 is TGTGCCTGGAGTGTAAACAGGCAAGAGACCCAGTACTTC. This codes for CAWSVNRQETQYF.

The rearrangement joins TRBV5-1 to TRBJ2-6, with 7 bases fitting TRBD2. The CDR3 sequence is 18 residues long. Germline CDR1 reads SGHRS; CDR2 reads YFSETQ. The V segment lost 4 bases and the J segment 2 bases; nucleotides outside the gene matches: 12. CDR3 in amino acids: CASSGRDGAVAGANVLTF. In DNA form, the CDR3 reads TGCGCCAGCAGCGGGAGGGACGGGGCGGTTGCTGGGGCCAACGTCCTGACTTTC.

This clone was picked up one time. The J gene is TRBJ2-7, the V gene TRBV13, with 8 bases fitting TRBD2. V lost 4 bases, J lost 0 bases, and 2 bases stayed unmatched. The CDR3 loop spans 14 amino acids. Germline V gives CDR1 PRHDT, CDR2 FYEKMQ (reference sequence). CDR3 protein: CASSSLAGSYEQYF. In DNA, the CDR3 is TGTGCCAGCAGCTCCCTAGCGGGCTCCTACGAGCAGTACTTC.

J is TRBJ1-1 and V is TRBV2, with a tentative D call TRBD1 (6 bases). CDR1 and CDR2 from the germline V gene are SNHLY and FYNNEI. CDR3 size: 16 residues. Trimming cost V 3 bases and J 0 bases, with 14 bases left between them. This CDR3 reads CASSDWGHNMNTEAFF. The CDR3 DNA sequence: TGTGCCAGCAGTGATTGGGGACATAATATGAACACTGAAGCTTTCTTT.

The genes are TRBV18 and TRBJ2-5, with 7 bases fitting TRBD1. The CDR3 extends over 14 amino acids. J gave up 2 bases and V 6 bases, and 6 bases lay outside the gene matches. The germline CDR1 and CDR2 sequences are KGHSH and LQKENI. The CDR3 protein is CASSRGRGQETQYF. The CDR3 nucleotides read TGTGCCAGCTCGAGGGGCAGGGGGCAAGAGACCCAGTACTTC.

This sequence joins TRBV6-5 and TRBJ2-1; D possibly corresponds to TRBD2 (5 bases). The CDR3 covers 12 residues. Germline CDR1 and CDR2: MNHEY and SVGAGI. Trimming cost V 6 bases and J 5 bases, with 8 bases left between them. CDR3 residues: CASSQRNNEQFF. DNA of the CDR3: TGTGCCAGCAGCCAGCGGAACAATGAGCAGTTCTTC.

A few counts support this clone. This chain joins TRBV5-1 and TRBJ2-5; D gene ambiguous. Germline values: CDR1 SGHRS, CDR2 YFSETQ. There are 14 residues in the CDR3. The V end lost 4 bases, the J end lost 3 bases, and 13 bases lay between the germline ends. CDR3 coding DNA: TGCGCCAGCAGCAGAAACAGCTACGAAGAGACCCAGTACTTC. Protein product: CASSRNSYEETQYF.

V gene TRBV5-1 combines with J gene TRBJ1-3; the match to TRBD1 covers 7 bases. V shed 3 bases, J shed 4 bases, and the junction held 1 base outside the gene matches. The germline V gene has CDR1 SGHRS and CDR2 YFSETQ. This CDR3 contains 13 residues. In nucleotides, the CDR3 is TGCGCCAGCAGCTCGGGACAGGGAAACACCATATATTTT. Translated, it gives CASSSGQGNTIYF.

CDR3 DNA sequence: TGTGCCAGCAGCGTAGGGGCTCTCCCACATGAGCAGTTCTTC. Its translation is CASSVGALPHEQFF. V and J are TRBV9 and TRBJ2-1; no clear D gene. Trimming stripped 0 bases from V and 8 bases from J, with 12 bases between. The CDR3 has 14 amino acids. Germline CDR1 is SGDLS and CDR2 is YYNGEE.

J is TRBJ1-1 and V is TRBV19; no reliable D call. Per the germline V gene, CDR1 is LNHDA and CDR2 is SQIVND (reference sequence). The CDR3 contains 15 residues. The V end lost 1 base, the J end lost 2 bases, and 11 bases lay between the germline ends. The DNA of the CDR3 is TGTGCCAGTAGTATAGTCCACAGCCTAAACACTGAAGCTTTCTTT. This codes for CASSIVHSLNTEAFF.

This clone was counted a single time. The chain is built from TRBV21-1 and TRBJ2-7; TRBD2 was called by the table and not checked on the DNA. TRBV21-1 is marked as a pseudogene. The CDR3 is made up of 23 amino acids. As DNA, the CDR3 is TGTGCCAGCAGCGCGACACTAGCGGGAGTTTGTGCCGGGCAGGGGCGGCTTTCTCACGAGCAGTACTTC. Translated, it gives CASSATLAGVCAGQGRLSHEQYF.

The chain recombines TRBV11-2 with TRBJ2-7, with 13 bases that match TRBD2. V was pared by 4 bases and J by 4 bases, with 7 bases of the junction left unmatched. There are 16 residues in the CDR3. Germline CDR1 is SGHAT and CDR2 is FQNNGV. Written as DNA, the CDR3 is TGTGCCAGCAGCTGGACTAGCGGGAGCGCCTCTTACGAGCAGTACTTC. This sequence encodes CASSWTSGSASYEQYF.

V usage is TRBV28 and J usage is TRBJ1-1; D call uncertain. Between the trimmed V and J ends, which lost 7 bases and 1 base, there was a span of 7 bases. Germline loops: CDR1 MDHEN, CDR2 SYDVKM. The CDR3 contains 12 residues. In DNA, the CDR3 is TGTGCCAGCAATTCCCGGAACACTGAAGCTTTCTTT. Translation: CASNSRNTEAFF. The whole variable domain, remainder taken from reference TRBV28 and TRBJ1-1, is DVKVTQSSRYLVKRTGEKVFLECVQDMDHENMFWYRQDPGLGLRLIYFSYDVKMKEKGDIPEGYSVSREKKERFSLILESASTNQTSMYLCASNSRNTEAFFGQGTRLTVV.

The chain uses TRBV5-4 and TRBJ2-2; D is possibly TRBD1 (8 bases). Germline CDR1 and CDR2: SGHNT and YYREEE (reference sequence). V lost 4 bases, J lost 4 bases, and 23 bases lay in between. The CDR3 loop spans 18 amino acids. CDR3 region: CASSRTGGGWLGTGELFF. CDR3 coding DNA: TGTGCCAGCAGCCGTACAGGGGGGGGCTGGTTAGGCACCGGGGAGCTGTTTTTT.

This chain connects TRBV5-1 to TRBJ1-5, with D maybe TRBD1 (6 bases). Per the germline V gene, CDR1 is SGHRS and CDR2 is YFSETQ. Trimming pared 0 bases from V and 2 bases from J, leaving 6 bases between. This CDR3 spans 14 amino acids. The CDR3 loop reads CASSLEGGNQPQHF. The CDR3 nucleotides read TGCGCCAGCAGCTTGGAGGGGGGCAATCAGCCCCAGCATTTT.

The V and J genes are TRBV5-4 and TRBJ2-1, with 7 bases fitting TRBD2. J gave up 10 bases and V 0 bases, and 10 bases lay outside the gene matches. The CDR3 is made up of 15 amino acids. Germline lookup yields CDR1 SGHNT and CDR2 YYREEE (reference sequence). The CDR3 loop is CASSLEEGGPSEQFF. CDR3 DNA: TGTGCCAGCAGCTTGGAGGAGGGAGGGCCGAGCGAGCAGTTCTTC.

CDR3: CASSSLGLAEETQYF. Here the CDR3 DNA reads TGCGCCAGCAGCTCGCTAGGACTAGCGGAAGAGACCCAGTACTTC. This chain joins TRBV5-1 and TRBJ2-5, with 10 bases identical to TRBD2. The CDR3 spans 15 residues. Germline V gene data show CDR1 as SGHRS and CDR2 as YFSETQ. Unmatched junction bases numbered 5, after V lost 3 bases and J lost 3 bases.

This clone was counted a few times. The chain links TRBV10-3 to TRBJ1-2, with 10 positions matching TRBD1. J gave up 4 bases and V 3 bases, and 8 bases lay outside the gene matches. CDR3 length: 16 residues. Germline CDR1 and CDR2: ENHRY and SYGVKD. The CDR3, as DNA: TGTGCCATCAGTGATCCCGGGACAGGGGTGAGCTATGGCTACACCTTC. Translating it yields CAISDPGTGVSYGYTF.

The CDR3 here is CASRPHPRGTSGNYEQYF. CDR3 DNA sequence: TGTGCAAGTCGCCCCCACCCCCGCGGGACTAGCGGAAACTACGAGCAGTACTTC. The chain is built from TRBV12-2 and TRBJ2-7; the table's TRBD2 call for D was not verified on the DNA. TRBV12-2 is a recognized pseudogene. This CDR3 has 18 residues.

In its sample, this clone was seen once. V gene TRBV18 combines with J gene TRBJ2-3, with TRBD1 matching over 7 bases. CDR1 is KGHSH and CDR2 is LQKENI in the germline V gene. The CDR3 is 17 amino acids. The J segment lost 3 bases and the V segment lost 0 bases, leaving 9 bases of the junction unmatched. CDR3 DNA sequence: TGTGCCAGCTCACCACCAGCTTACAGGGGCCGGACAGATACGCAGTATTTT. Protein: CASSPPAYRGRTDTQYF. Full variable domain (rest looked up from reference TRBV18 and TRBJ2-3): NAGVMQNPRHLVRRRGQEARLRCSPMKGHSHVYWYRQLPEEGLKFMVYLQKENIIDESGMPKERFSAEFPKEGPSILRIQQVVRGDSAAYFCASSPPAYRGRTDTQYFGPGTRLTVL.

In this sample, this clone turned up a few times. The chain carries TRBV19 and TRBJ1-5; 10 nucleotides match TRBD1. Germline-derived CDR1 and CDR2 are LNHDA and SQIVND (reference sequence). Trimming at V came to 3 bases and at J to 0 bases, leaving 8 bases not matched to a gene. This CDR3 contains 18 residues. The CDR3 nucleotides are TGTGCCAGTAGTATTTTTGGGACAGGGGCGTATAGCAATCAGCCCCAGCATTTT. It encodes CASSIFGTGAYSNQPQHF.

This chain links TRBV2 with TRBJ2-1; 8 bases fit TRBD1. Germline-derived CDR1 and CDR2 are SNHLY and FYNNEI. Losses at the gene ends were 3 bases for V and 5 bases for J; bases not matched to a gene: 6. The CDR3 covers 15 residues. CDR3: CASSDPMDRDNEQFF. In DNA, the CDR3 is TGTGCCAGCAGTGATCCTATGGACAGGGACAATGAGCAGTTCTTC.

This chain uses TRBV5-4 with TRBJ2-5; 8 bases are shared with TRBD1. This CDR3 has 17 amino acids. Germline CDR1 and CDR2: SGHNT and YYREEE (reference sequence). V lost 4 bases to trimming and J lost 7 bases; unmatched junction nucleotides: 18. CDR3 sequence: CASSPNHGRPQGATQYF. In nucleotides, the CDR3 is TGTGCCAGCAGCCCCAATCATGGTCGGCCGCAGGGGGCGACCCAGTACTTC. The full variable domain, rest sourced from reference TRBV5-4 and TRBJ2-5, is ETGVTQSPTHLIKTRGQQVTLRCSSQSGHNTVSWYQQALGQGPQFIFQYYREEENGRGNFPPRFSGLQFPNYSSELNVNALELDDSALYLCASSPNHGRPQGATQYFGPGTRLLVL.

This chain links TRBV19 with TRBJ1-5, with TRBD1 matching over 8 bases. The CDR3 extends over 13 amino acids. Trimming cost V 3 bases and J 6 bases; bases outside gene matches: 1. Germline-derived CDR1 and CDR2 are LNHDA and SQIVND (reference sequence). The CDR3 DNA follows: TGTGCCAGTAGTATCGGACAGGGTCAGCCCCAGCATTTT. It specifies CASSIGQGQPQHF.